This TCR beta chain was observed in a study of graft-versus-host responses after intestinal transplantation. As for the study in general: Every recipient had anti-thymocyte globulin induction and approximately 3 years of tacrolimus plus steroids.

The CDR3 loop spans 16 amino acids. Per the germline V gene, CDR1 is MGHDK and CDR2 is SYGVNS. Trimming cost V 5 bases and J 2 bases; bases outside gene matches: 6. With regard to this clone: Its antigen is not known.

Data came from immunoSEQ multiplex PCR; TCRdb stores just in-frame clones and leaves some out. The top ten clones hold 0.28% of a sample with more than 80,000 clones, roughly 90% of them seen once. The sample here was unstimulated CD4+ T cells sorted from spleen or lymph node cells, taken before transplant. The chain is built from TRBV25-1 and TRBJ2-3; 11 nucleotides align to TRBD2. The clonotype was recovered from a human donor who was the organ donor for an intestinal transplant. Here the CDR3 DNA reads TGTGCCAGCAGTTCGCTAGCGGGGGGCTCCACAGATACGCAGTATTTT. Amino acid sequence: CASSSLAGGSTDTQYF.